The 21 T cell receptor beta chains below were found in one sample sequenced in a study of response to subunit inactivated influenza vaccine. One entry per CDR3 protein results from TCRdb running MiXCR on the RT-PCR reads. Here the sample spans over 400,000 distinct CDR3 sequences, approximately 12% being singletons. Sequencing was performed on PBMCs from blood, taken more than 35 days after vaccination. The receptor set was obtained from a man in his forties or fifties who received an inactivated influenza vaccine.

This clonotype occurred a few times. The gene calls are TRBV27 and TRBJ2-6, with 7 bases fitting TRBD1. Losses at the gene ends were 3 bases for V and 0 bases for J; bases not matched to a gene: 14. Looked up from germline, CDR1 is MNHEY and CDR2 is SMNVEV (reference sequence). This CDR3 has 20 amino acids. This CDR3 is CASSFQAPTGVSSGANVLTF. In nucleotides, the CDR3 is TGTGCCAGCAGTTTTCAAGCCCCAACAGGGGTGAGCTCTGGGGCCAACGTCCTGACTTTC. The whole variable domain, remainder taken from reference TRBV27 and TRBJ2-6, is EAQVTQNPRYLITVTGKKLTVTCSQNMNHEYMSWYRQDPGLGLRQIYYSMNVEVTDKGDVPEGYKVSRKEKRNFPLILESPSPNQTSLYFCASSFQAPTGVSSGANVLTFGAGSRLTVL.

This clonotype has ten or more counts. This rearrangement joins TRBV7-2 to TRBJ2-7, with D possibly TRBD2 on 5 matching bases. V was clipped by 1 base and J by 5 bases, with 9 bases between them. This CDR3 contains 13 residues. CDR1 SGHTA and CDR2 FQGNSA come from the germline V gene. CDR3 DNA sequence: TGTGCCAGCAGCTTAGTATCCGGGAACGAGCAGTACTTC. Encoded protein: CASSLVSGNEQYF.

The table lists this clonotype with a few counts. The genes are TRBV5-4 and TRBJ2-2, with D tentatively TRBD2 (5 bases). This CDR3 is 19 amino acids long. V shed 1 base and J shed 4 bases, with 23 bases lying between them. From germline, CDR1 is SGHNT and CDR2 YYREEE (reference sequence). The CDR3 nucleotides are TGTGCCAGCAGCTTGTTATCGGGGTACGGTTTCGCGGGCACCGGGGAGCTGTTTTTT. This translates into CASSLLSGYGFAGTGELFF. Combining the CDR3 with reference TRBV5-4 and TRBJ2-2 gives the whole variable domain ETGVTQSPTHLIKTRGQQVTLRCSSQSGHNTVSWYQQALGQGPQFIFQYYREEENGRGNFPPRFSGLQFPNYSSELNVNALELDDSALYLCASSLLSGYGFAGTGELFFGEGSRLTVL.

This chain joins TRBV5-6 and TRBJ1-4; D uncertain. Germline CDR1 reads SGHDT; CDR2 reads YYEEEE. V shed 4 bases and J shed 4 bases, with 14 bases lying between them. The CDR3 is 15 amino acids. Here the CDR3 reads CASSQVGVLNEKLFF. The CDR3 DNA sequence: TGTGCCAGCAGCCAGGTCGGGGTGCTTAATGAAAAACTGTTTTTT.

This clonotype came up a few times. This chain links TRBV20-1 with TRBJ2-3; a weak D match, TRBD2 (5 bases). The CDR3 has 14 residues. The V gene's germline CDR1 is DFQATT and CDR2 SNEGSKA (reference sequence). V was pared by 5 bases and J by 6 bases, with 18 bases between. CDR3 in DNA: TGCAGTGCTCGTAGGACCCGGGGTATGGATACGCAGTATTTT. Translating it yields CSARRTRGMDTQYF.

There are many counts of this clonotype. The CDR3 DNA follows: TGCAGTGCTAGGTGGGGTAATCAGCCCCAGCATTTT. Translation: CSARWGNQPQHF. The chain uses TRBV20-1 and TRBJ1-5; D is unclear. The CDR3 has 12 amino acids. From germline, CDR1 is DFQATT and CDR2 SNEGSKA (reference sequence). Trimming took 3 bases from V and 4 from J, leaving 7 bases between them.

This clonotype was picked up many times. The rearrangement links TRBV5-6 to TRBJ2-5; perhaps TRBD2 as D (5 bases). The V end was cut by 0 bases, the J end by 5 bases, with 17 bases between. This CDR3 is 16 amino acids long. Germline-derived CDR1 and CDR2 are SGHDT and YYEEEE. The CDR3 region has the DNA TGTGCCAGCAGCTTGGAGGGAGCAGCATTCGGGGAGACCCAGTACTTC. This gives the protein CASSLEGAAFGETQYF. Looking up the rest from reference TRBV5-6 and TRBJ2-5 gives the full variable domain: DAGVTQSPTHLIKTRGQQVTLRCSPKSGHDTVSWYQQALGQGPQFIFQYYEEEERQRGNFPDRFSGHQFPNYSSELNVNALLLGDSALYLCASSLEGAAFGETQYFGPGTRLLVL.

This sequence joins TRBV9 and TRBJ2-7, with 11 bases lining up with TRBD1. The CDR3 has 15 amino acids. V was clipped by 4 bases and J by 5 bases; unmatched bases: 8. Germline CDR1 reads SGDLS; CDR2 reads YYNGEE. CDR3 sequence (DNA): TGTGCCAGCAGCAACTGGGACAGGGGGGTGCACGAGCAGTACTTC. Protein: CASSNWDRGVHEQYF.

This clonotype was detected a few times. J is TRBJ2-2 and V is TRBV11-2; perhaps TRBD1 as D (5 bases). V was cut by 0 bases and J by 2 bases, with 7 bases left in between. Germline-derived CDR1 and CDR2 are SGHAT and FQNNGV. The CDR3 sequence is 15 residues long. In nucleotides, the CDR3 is TGTGCCAGCAGCTTAGAAGGACATAACACCGGGGAGCTGTTTTTT. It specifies CASSLEGHNTGELFF.

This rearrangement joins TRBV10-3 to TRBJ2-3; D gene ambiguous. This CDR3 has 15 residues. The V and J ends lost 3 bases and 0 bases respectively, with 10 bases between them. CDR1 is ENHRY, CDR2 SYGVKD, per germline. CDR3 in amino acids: CAISERRSSTDTQYF. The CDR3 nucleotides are TGTGCCATCAGTGAAAGACGTTCTAGCACAGATACGCAGTATTTT.

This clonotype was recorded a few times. The CDR3 nucleotides read TGCGCCAGCAGCGCTAGCGTCCACGAGCAGTACTTC. Protein product: CASSASVHEQYF. The chain couples TRBV5-1 to TRBJ2-7; a weak D match, TRBD2 (6 bases). CDR1 SGHRS and CDR2 YFSETQ come from the germline V gene. V dropped 4 bases and J dropped 5 bases, with 10 bases sitting between them. The CDR3 loop spans 12 amino acids.

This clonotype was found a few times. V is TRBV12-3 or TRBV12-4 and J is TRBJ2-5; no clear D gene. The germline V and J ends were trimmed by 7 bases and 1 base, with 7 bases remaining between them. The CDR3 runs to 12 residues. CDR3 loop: CASIGLQETQYF. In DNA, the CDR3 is TGTGCCAGCATAGGGCTCCAAGAGACCCAGTACTTC.

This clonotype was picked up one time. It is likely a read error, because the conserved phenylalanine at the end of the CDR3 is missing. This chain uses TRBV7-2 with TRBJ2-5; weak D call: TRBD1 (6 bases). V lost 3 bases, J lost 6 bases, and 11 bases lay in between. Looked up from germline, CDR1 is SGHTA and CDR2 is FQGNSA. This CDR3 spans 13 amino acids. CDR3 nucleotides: TGTGCCAGCAGCTTTCCAGGGGTAAAGACCCAGTACCTC. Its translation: CASSFPGVKTQYL.

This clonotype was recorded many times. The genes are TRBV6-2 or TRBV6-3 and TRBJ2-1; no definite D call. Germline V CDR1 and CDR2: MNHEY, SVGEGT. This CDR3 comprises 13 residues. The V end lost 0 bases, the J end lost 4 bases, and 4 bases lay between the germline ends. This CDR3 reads CASSYSGYNEQFF. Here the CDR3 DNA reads TGTGCCAGCAGTTACTCAGGATACAATGAGCAGTTCTTC.

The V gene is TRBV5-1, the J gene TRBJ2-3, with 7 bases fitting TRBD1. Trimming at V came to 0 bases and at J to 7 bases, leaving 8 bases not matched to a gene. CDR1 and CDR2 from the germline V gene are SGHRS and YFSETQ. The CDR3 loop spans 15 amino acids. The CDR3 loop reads CASSLGSGGFNTQYF. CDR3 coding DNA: TGCGCCAGCAGCTTGGGATCAGGGGGATTCAATACGCAGTATTTT.

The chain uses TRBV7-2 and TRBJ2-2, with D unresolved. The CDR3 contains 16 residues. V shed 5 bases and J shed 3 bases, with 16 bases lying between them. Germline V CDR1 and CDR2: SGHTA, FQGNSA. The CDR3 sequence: CASSLVRLADTGELFF. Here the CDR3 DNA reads TGTGCCAGCAGCCTAGTCCGTTTGGCCGACACCGGGGAGCTGTTTTTT.

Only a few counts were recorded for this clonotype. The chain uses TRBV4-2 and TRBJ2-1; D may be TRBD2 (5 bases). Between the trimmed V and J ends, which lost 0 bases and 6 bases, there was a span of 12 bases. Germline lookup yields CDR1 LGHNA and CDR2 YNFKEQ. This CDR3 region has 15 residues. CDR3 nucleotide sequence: TGTGCCAGCAGCCAAGAACGTCTAGCTAGCAATGAGCAGTTCTTC. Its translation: CASSQERLASNEQFF.

Here the CDR3 reads CACNSDQGSNEQFF. CDR3 nucleotides: TGTGCCTGTAACTCCGACCAGGGGTCGAATGAGCAGTTCTTC. The rearrangement joins TRBV30 to TRBJ2-1, with D tentatively TRBD1 (6 bases). Trimming pared 6 bases from V and 7 bases from J, leaving 19 bases between. The CDR3 consists of 14 residues. Germline CDR1 is GTSNPN and CDR2 is SVGIG (reference sequence). The full variable domain, with the rest looked up from reference TRBV30 and TRBJ2-1, is SQTIHQWPATLVQPVGSPLSLECTVEGTSNPNLYWYRQAAGRGLQLLFYSVGIGQISSEVPQNLSASRPQDRQFILSSKKLLLSDSGFYLCACNSDQGSNEQFFGPGTRLTVL.

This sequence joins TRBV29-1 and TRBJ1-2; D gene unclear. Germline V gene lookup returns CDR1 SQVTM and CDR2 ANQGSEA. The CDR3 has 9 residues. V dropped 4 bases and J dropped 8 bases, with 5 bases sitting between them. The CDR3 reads CSVVEGYTF. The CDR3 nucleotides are TGCAGCGTTGTCGAGGGCTACACCTTC. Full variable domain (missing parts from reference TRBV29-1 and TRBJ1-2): SAVISQKPSRDICQRGTSLTIQCQVDSQVTMMFWYRQQPGQSLTLIATANQGSEATYESGFVIDKFPISRPNLTFSTLTVSNMSPEDSSIYLCSVVEGYTFGSGTRLTVV.

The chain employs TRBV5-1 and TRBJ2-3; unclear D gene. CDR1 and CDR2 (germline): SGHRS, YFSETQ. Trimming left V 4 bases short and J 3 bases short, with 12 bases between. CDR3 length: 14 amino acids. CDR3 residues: CASSPRTPTDTQYF. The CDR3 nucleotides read TGCGCCAGCAGCCCGCGGACGCCAACAGATACGCAGTATTTT.

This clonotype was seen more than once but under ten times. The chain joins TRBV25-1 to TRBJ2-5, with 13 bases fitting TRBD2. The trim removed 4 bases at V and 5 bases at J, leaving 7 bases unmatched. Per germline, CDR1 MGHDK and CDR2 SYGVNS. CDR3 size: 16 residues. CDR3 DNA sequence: TGTGCCAGCAGTGCATGGACTAGCGGGAGTCACGAGACCCAGTACTTC. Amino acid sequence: CASSAWTSGSHETQYF.